This T cell receptor (beta chain) was profiled in a study of Graves' ophthalmopathy and Graves' hyperthyroidism (dated by TCRdb to the late 2010s). About the full investigation: Peripheral blood was collected at initial diagnosis, before any treatment. TCR beta repertoire signatures were used to distinguish Graves' ophthalmopathy from Graves' hyperthyroidism and to predict progression to ophthalmopathy. In total, 135 blood samples were TCR-sequenced: some 40 ophthalmopathy, approximately 80 hyperthyroidism and roughly 17 hyperthyroidism-to-ophthalmopathy patients. To explore V-J signatures distinguishing ophthalmopathy from hyperthyroidism, a discovery set of around 97 patients (fewer than 45 ophthalmopathy, around 55 stable hyperthyroidism) was enrolled. The independent validation cohort included 20 or so hyperthyroidism patients plus 17 patients who later progressed from hyperthyroidism to ophthalmopathy. T-cell repertoires of thyroid tissue and blood were compared in six hyperthyroidism patients. Following sample collection, hyperthyroidism patients were given methimazole at a starting dose of 30 mg daily, and ophthalmopathy patients were given high-dose intravenous methylprednisolone. The 90 to 100 discovery patients were randomly split 7:3 into training and test sets. General conclusions and limits of the study: In validation, the model predicted ophthalmopathy progression with more than 55% sensitivity and around 72% specificity; about a dozen predicted patients were CT-confirmed with GO in a median of around 6.5 months. In cross-validation, the 13-signature model distinguished ophthalmopathy from stable hyperthyroidism with 87.88% sensitivity and around 84% specificity, while in the test set the corresponding values were roughly 80% and 75%. Sample size was not statistically predetermined, and group allocation was not concealed from the investigators. Most expanded thyroid clonotypes with a frequency above 0.001 also appeared in blood, which suggests that blood repertoires may reflect the immune response in the thyroid.

TCR beta CDR3 regions were amplified from RNA transcripts for repertoire sequencing. The first round was an RT-PCR using HTBI primers with the Qiagen OneStep RT-PCR kit, and this first round was followed by a second-round multiplex PCR, then size selection and purification. Libraries were sequenced on an Illumina HiSeq2000 using paired-end 100 bp reads. The authors' analysis ran thus. SOAPnuke was used to process the reads, throwing out any read that had adapters, had uncalled bases, had a mean Phred below 15, or lacked an exact constant-primer or identifier match. COPE v1.2.5 was used to merge high-quality paired reads. Each unique nucleotide sequence was treated as a clonotype, and MiTCR v1.1 was used to align the clonotypes to the IMGT TRB V, D and J references. Only V-J combinations with frequency above 0.0001 were analysed, covering approximately 99% of repertoires. For each V-J combination, a TCR clonal expansion and chaos score was defined as F50 clonal expansion divided by the chaos observed in the TCRdist matrix. Welch's t-statistics and random forest were used to reduce the features to about a dozen V-J combinations, which were then used as input to a naive Bayes classifier. The Morisita-Horn index was used to measure how similar the thyroid and blood repertoires were. The public reads were reprocessed in TCRdb via fastp at Q25 and MiXCR, keeping in-frame beta chains. Every distinct CDR3 protein forms one entry, paired with its most common genes and DNA. It is TCRdb's table, rather than the study itself, that gives the V and J calls and clone size. Counted in this sample were under 800,000 distinct CDR3 sequences; 22% of them appeared once. The top ten clones comprise approximately 7% of the sample.

This clonotype was counted many times. It has no known antigen specificity. Base qualities are not provided; no much larger clone lies one nucleotide away. The CDR3, cysteine through phenylalanine, is 12 amino acids long. Only CDR3 DNA remains: 36 bases, in frame from the first base. The junction shows trimming of 6 bases on V and 6 bases on J, and the gene matches do not reach 2 bases of it. CDR1 and CDR2, looked up from the germline V gene, are MNHEY and SVGAGI. Stable hyperthyroidism was defined as no progression to ophthalmopathy within 18 months of follow-up. Hyperthyroidism patients were newly diagnosed, were aged 18 to 65 years, and had a disease duration under 2 months. Patients with other autoimmune diseases, uncontrolled infections, pregnancy or lactation were excluded from the study. Clinical symptoms, serum thyroxine, TRAb, thyroid ultrasound and orbital computed tomography formed the basis of the diagnosis. PBMCs were isolated from 10 ml of fresh peripheral blood by Ficoll-Paque density gradient centrifugation. Trizol reagent was used to extract the total RNA, and its quality was then checked on an Agilent 2100 Bioanalyzer.

Sequenced: peripheral blood. The TCR originated in a young woman with stable Graves' hyperthyroidism. Some clones in this sample may be carry-over from other donors' samples. Donor details come from another sample of the same person, matched by shared clones. Recombination linked TRBV6-5 to TRBJ1-2, with 9 central nucleotides matching TRBD1. In nucleotide form, the sequence is TGTGCCAGCAGCAGACAGGGGGATGGCTACACCTTC. It is translated as CASSRQGDGYTF.